A single sample gave rise to the 30 T cell receptor beta chains below, sequenced in a study of blood T cells in healthy people across ages. A second PCR of about 7 to 11 cycles used a sample-barcoded 5' primer and a J-beta primer mix. Using its own MiXCR run on the 5' RACE reads, TCRdb lists one record per CDR3 protein. The sample holds about 690,000 distinct CDR3 sequences, 40% to 45% seen once. The source material was blood. All receptors derive from an elderly man in good health.

This clonotype has more than one count but fewer than ten. The V gene is TRBV20-1, the J gene TRBJ2-5, with 9 positions matching TRBD2. The germline gives CDR1 DFQATT, CDR2 SNEGSKA (reference sequence). The trim removed 6 bases at V and 11 bases at J, leaving 16 bases unmatched. CDR3 length: 14 amino acids. The CDR3 loop is CSATLQLAGVAQYF. CDR3 coding DNA: TGCAGTGCAACCCTTCAACTAGCGGGTGTGGCGCAGTACTTC.

The V and J genes are TRBV28 and TRBJ2-5, with TRBD2 matching over 9 bases. Germline V lookup: CDR1 MDHEN, CDR2 SYDVKM. With V trimmed by 7 bases and J by 1 base, 10 bases remained unmatched. CDR3 size: 16 residues. The CDR3 protein is CASNSILAGPQETQYF. The CDR3 region has the DNA TGTGCCAGCAACTCCATCCTAGCGGGACCCCAAGAGACCCAGTACTTC.

This clonotype was seen only a few times. The chain carries TRBV12-3 or TRBV12-4 and TRBJ2-4, with D tentatively TRBD1 (6 bases). The CDR3 has 16 residues. The ends were cut back, 4 bases at V and 2 bases at J, with 15 bases in the middle. The CDR3, as DNA: TGTGCCAGCAGTTCCGCTAGGACAGCGTCCAAAAACATTCAGTACTTC. Translation: CASSSARTASKNIQYF.

This clonotype has a count of ten or more. The V call is TRBV6-2 or TRBV6-3, the J call TRBJ2-4; 11 nucleotides match TRBD2. After removal of 5 bases from V and 14 bases from J, the junction contained 8 bases not matched to a gene. CDR3 length: 13 residues. Per the germline V gene, CDR1 is MNHEY and CDR2 is SVGEGT. The CDR3 DNA follows: TGTGCCAGCAGTGACCAACTAGCGGGGGAAAAGTACTTC. This encodes CASSDQLAGEKYF.

The chain recombines TRBV14 with TRBJ2-7, with D tentatively TRBD2 (6 bases). The end of the DNA aligns better with TRBJ2-5, so the J call may be wrong. CDR1 is SGHDN and CDR2 is FVKESK in the germline V gene. This CDR3 is built from 15 residues. The CDR3 region is CASSLGTVATETQYF. The CDR3, as DNA: TGTGCCAGCAGCCTCGGGACTGTCGCAACGGAGACCCAGTACTTC.

This clonotype appeared a few times. The genes are TRBV5-1 and TRBJ2-7; TRBD1 or TRBD2 may be the D gene (6 bases each). The J call is doubtful: the DNA matches TRBJ2-5 better. Germline loops: CDR1 SGHRS, CDR2 YFSETQ. This CDR3 has 15 amino acids. In DNA form, the CDR3 reads TGCGCCAGCAGCTTGACAGGGCGGGGATGGGAGACCCAGTACTTC. Protein product: CASSLTGRGWETQYF.

This clonotype was detected many times. The V call is TRBV27, the J call TRBJ2-1; D is unclear. Trimming left V 2 bases short and J 4 bases short, with 18 bases between. The germline V gene has CDR1 MNHEY and CDR2 SMNVEV (reference sequence). This CDR3 region has 17 residues. The CDR3 region has the DNA TGTGCCAGCAGTTTACGATACGACTTTTTCACGTACAATGAGCAGTTCTTC. Protein: CASSLRYDFFTYNEQFF.

This clonotype has at least ten counts. The chain combines TRBV7-6 with TRBJ1-3; D ambiguous. The V gene's germline CDR1 is SGHVS and CDR2 FNYEAQ. V was shortened by 1 base and J by 0 bases, with 7 bases between the two germline ends. The CDR3 is 15 amino acids. CDR3 sequence (DNA): TGTGCCAGCAGCTTAGAACCGAGCTCTGGAAACACCATATATTTT. Protein product: CASSLEPSSGNTIYF.

Turning to this clonotype: One end of the junction varies from germline; a read error may be responsible. The chain carries TRBV20-1 and TRBJ2-3, with 11 positions matching TRBD2. Germline V gene lookup returns CDR1 DFQATT and CDR2 SNEGSKA (reference sequence). The CDR3 consists of 16 residues. CDR3 sequence reads: CSATKTGTSGTDAQYF. CDR3 nucleotides: TGCAGTGCAACGAAGACCGGGACTAGCGGCACAGATGCGCAGTATTTT.

This clonotype appeared a few times. The V gene is TRBV2, the J gene TRBJ2-3; D ambiguous. The length of the CDR3 is 13 residues. V lost 6 bases, J lost 4 bases, and 11 bases lay in between. Looked up from germline, CDR1 is SNHLY and CDR2 is FYNNEI. The CDR3 sequence is CASSLGKADTQYF. The CDR3 DNA follows: TGTGCCAGCAGCTTAGGAAAGGCAGATACGCAGTATTTT.

The rearrangement joins TRBV28 to TRBJ2-1; D is unclear. The CDR3 runs to 16 residues. The V end lost 6 bases, the J end lost 6 bases, and 21 bases lay between the germline ends. Looked up from germline, CDR1 is MDHEN and CDR2 is SYDVKM. The chain's CDR3 is CASRVFSGAGTNEQFF. Here the CDR3 DNA reads TGTGCCAGCAGGGTGTTTTCGGGCGCCGGCACCAATGAGCAGTTCTTC.

This clonotype showed up just once. The chain links TRBV7-9 to TRBJ1-6; D gene ambiguous. The CDR3 is 14 residues long. Trimming removed 5 bases at V and 9 bases at J, with 14 bases between. Germline V gene data show CDR1 as SEHNR and CDR2 as FQNEAQ (reference sequence). The CDR3 nucleotides read TGTGCCAGCAGCAACAAGGCTAGGGCTTCACCCCTCCACTTT. Translated, it gives CASSNKARASPLHF. Full variable domain (missing parts from reference TRBV7-9 and TRBJ1-6): DTGVSQNPRHKITKRGQNVTFRCDPISEHNRLYWYRQTLGQGPEFLTYFQNEAQLEKSRLLSDRFSAERPKGSFSTLEIQRTEQGDSAMYLCASSNKARASPLHFGNGTRLTVT.

In its sample, this clonotype was seen a few times. The V call is TRBV6-1, the J call TRBJ2-1, with 7 bases lining up with TRBD2. This CDR3 has 15 residues. V trimming: 7 bases; J trimming: 6 bases; junction bases outside the gene matches: 12. The germline V gene has CDR1 MNHNS and CDR2 SASEGT. The CDR3 sequence is CASTPLAGRPNEQFF. Written as DNA, the CDR3 is TGTGCCAGCACACCCTTAGCGGGCCGTCCCAATGAGCAGTTCTTC.

This chain connects TRBV6-2 or TRBV6-3 to TRBJ2-3, with D possibly matching TRBD1 (5 bases). CDR3 length equals 14 residues. V was cut by 7 bases and J by 4 bases, with 15 bases left in between. Germline V lookup: CDR1 MNHEY, CDR2 SVGEGT. DNA of the CDR3: TGTGCCAGCAAGGGGCCCCCTAGGGCAGATACGCAGTATTTT. This gives the protein CASKGPPRADTQYF.

This clonotype was detected many times. This chain links TRBV10-3 with TRBJ2-1; 11 bases align to TRBD2. This CDR3 has 14 residues. Trimming removed 8 bases from V and 6 bases from J; junction bases left unmatched: 6. Per the germline V gene, CDR1 is ENHRY and CDR2 is SYGVKD. In DNA, the CDR3 is TGTGCCATCCGGGGACTAGCGGAACTCAATGAGCAGTTCTTC. It yields the protein CAIRGLAELNEQFF.

As concerns this clonotype: Just one base apart from a much larger clone, this may be a read error. V and J are TRBV7-2 and TRBJ2-5; 12 bases map to TRBD2. This CDR3 region has 15 residues. The trim removed 0 bases at V and 11 bases at J, leaving 7 bases unmatched. The germline CDR1 and CDR2 sequences are SGHTA and FQGNSA. The CDR3 region has the DNA TGTGCCAGCAGCTTAGCGACTAGCGGGGGTTCTGAGCAGTACTTC. As protein: CASSLATSGGSEQYF. The full variable domain, with the rest looked up from reference TRBV7-2 and TRBJ2-5, is GAGVSQSPSNKVTEKGKDVELRCDPISGHTALYWYRQSLGQGLEFLIYFQGNSAPDKSGLPSDRFSAERTGGSVSTLTIQRTQQEDSAVYLCASSLATSGGSEQYFGPGTRLLVL.

J is TRBJ2-7 and V is TRBV5-1; 7 nucleotides match TRBD2. Germline CDR1 is SGHRS and CDR2 is YFSETQ. The V segment lost 4 bases and the J segment 6 bases; nucleotides outside the gene matches: 13. This CDR3 is 15 amino acids long. The CDR3 sequence: CASSLYPSGMGEQYF. The CDR3 DNA follows: TGCGCCAGCAGCCTATATCCCAGCGGGATGGGCGAGCAGTACTTC.

The rearrangement uses TRBV3-1 and TRBJ2-7; D is tentatively TRBD1 or TRBD2 (8 bases each). V was trimmed by 4 bases and J by 4 bases, leaving 32 bases between them. Germline V gives CDR1 LGHDT, CDR2 YNNKEL (reference sequence). The CDR3 loop spans 20 amino acids. The CDR3 loop reads CASSPRQGAKSRTSRYEQYF. The CDR3 bases are TGTGCCAGCAGCCCGAGGCAGGGGGCGAAAAGTCGGACTAGCAGATACGAGCAGTACTTC.

The J gene is TRBJ2-2, the V gene TRBV27; the match to TRBD1 covers 12 bases. The germline CDR1 and CDR2 sequences are MNHEY and SMNVEV (reference sequence). The V gene end was trimmed by 4 bases and the J gene end by 6 bases; junction bases not matched to a gene: 9. This CDR3 spans 17 amino acids. CDR3 protein: CASSYPSGTGGSGELFF. DNA of the CDR3: TGTGCCAGCAGTTATCCATCCGGGACAGGGGGCTCCGGGGAGCTGTTTTTT.

This clonotype was picked up a small number of times. The V call is TRBV29-1, the J call TRBJ2-5, with 8 bases fitting TRBD2. After removal of 6 bases from V and 3 bases from J, the junction contained 12 bases not matched to a gene. Germline CDR1 reads SQVTM; CDR2 reads ANQGSEA. The CDR3 is 15 amino acids. This CDR3 is CSVGRGLAGKETQYF. CDR3 nucleotides: TGCAGCGTCGGCCGAGGGCTAGCGGGTAAAGAGACCCAGTACTTC.

This clonotype appeared a few times. The V and J genes are TRBV11-2 and TRBJ2-3; 14 bases agree with TRBD2. V was clipped by 1 base and J by 1 base; unmatched bases: 13. Germline assignment: CDR1 SGHAT and CDR2 FQNNGV. The CDR3 is 21 residues long. CDR3 sequence (DNA): TGTGCCAGCAGCTTAGTACCGGGACTAGCGGGAGTCATATCGGGCACAGATACGCAGTATTTT. Its translation is CASSLVPGLAGVISGTDTQYF. The entire variable domain, with the rest obtained from reference TRBV11-2 and TRBJ2-3, is as follows: EAGVAQSPRYKIIEKRQSVAFWCNPISGHATLYWYQQILGQGPKLLIQFQNNGVVDDSQLPKDRFSAERLKGVDSTLKIQPAKLEDSAVYLCASSLVPGLAGVISGTDTQYFGPGTRLTVL.

This chain links TRBV7-9 with TRBJ2-3; TRBD1 matches 9 bases. The germline CDR1 and CDR2 sequences are SEHNR and FQNEAQ (reference sequence). The CDR3 runs 19 residues. Trimming took 2 bases from V and 5 from J; bases not matched to a gene: 17. The CDR3 region is CASSLPRTRQGVFGDTQYF. CDR3 nucleotides: TGTGCCAGCAGCTTACCTCGAACGCGACAGGGGGTCTTTGGAGATACGCAGTATTTT.

The chain recombines TRBV12-3 or TRBV12-4 with TRBJ2-6, with TRBD2 matching over 8 bases. This CDR3 spans 16 amino acids. The V and J ends lost 1 base and 2 bases, in that order; junction bases with no gene match: 1. The CDR3 region has the DNA TGTGCCAGCAGTTTAGGGCGGGGGGCTGGGGCCAACGTCCTGACTTTC. This codes for CASSLGRGAGANVLTF.

The chain links TRBV5-1 to TRBJ2-1, with D tentatively TRBD2 (6 bases). This CDR3 is built from 17 residues. The V and J ends lost 0 bases and 4 bases respectively, with 17 bases between them. The germline CDR1 and CDR2 sequences are SGHRS and YFSETQ. CDR3 residues: CASSLGGSRGTYNEQFF. The CDR3 DNA sequence: TGCGCCAGCAGCTTGGGGGGCAGCCGAGGGACTTACAATGAGCAGTTCTTC. The variable domain in full, completed from reference TRBV5-1 and TRBJ2-1, reads KAGVTQTPRYLIKTRGQQVTLSCSPISGHRSVSWYQQTPGQGLQFLFEYFSETQRNKGNFPGRFSGRQFSNSRSEMNVSTLELGDSALYLCASSLGGSRGTYNEQFFGPGTRLTVL.

V and J are TRBV24-1 and TRBJ2-3; D remains ambiguous. The V and J ends lost 9 bases and 2 bases respectively, with 11 bases between them. Germline lookup yields CDR1 KGHDR and CDR2 SFDVKD. This CDR3 spans 13 amino acids. Here the CDR3 reads CATASLDTDTQYF. The CDR3 nucleotides are TGTGCCACCGCCAGTTTGGACACAGATACGCAGTATTTT.

A few counts support this clonotype. The chain couples TRBV6-5 to TRBJ2-3; D may correspond to TRBD1 or TRBD2 (5 bases each). V was cut by 10 bases and J by 0 bases, with 11 bases left in between. The CDR3 has 13 residues. Germline-derived CDR1 and CDR2 are MNHEY and SVGAGI. The CDR3 nucleotides read TGTGCCATCAAAAGGGACAGCACAGATACGCAGTATTTT. Its translation: CAIKRDSTDTQYF.

This chain connects TRBV27 to TRBJ2-1; 9 bases map to TRBD2. V lost 10 bases and J lost 8; bases outside the gene matches: 9. The CDR3 totals 13 residues. Germline V CDR1 and CDR2: MNHEY, SMNVEV (reference sequence). CDR3 loop: CATLAGRGDEQFF. The CDR3 bases are TGTGCCACCCTAGCGGGGAGAGGGGATGAGCAGTTCTTC.

Details on this clonotype: A read error may produce the germline difference seen at one junction end. V is TRBV7-8 and J is TRBJ2-3; no reliable D call. CDR1 and CDR2 (germline): SGHVS, FQNEAQ. There are 16 residues in the CDR3. The chain's CDR3 is CASSARIGDSTDAQYF. Here the CDR3 DNA reads TGTGCCAGCAGCGCCCGTATTGGTGATTCCACAGATGCGCAGTATTTT.

This clonotype was found many times. The CDR3 DNA follows: TGCAGTGCTAACCCGGGACAGGGGGAGACCCAGTACTTC. It is translated as CSANPGQGETQYF. This chain uses TRBV20-1 with TRBJ2-5, with 10 bases aligning to TRBD1. In germline, CDR1 is DFQATT, CDR2 SNEGSKA (reference sequence). Trimming at V came to 4 bases and at J to 5 bases, leaving 4 bases not matched to a gene. This CDR3 has 13 amino acids.

A remark on this clonotype: One end of the junction fails to match germline, which may point to a read error. Here the CDR3 DNA reads TGTGCCAGCAGTTACTCGGGACAGACTCGCTCTGGAAGCACCATATATTTT. It translates to CASSYSGQTRSGSTIYF. V and J are TRBV6-5 and TRBJ1-3, with 7 bases that match TRBD1. This CDR3 has 17 amino acids. The germline CDR1 and CDR2 sequences are MNHEY and SVGAGI.